Detailed here is one TCR beta chain. Its antigen is not known. Trimming took 5 bases from V and 8 from J, leaving 12 bases between them. CDR1 and CDR2 (germline): SGHTA, FQGNSA. The CDR3 consists of 13 residues. The entry originates in a study of beta chain features in type 1 diabetes. General study findings and limits: More deletions and fewer insertions at VDJ junctions were found in patients with type 1 diabetes. Whether HLA type influences TCRB rearrangement remained unresolved here.

By way of CD45RO/CCR7/CD25/CD127/CD95/CD27, the CD4+ regulatory, stem cell-like memory, central memory and naive cells were sorted. The authors reverse transcribed all of the isolated RNA, so sequencing captured expressed TCRB transcripts. TCRdb's copy holds only in-frame clones and misses some; the assay was immunoSEQ multiplex PCR. The sample yields about half a million clones, 10% to 12% seen once. Sequencing was performed on naive CD4+ T cells from blood. The TCR sequence derives from a woman younger than 35 in good health. The chain couples TRBV7-2 to TRBJ1-4; D not certain. CDR3: CASSPILREKLFF. CDR3 sequence (DNA): TGTGCCAGCAGCCCCATCCTCAGGGAAAAACTGTTTTTT. Combining the CDR3 with reference TRBV7-2 and TRBJ1-4 gives the whole variable domain GAGVSQSPSNKVTEKGKDVELRCDPISGHTALYWYRQSLGQGLEFLIYFQGNSAPDKSGLPSDRFSAERTGGSVSTLTIQRTQQEDSAVYLCASSPILREKLFFGSGTQLSVL.